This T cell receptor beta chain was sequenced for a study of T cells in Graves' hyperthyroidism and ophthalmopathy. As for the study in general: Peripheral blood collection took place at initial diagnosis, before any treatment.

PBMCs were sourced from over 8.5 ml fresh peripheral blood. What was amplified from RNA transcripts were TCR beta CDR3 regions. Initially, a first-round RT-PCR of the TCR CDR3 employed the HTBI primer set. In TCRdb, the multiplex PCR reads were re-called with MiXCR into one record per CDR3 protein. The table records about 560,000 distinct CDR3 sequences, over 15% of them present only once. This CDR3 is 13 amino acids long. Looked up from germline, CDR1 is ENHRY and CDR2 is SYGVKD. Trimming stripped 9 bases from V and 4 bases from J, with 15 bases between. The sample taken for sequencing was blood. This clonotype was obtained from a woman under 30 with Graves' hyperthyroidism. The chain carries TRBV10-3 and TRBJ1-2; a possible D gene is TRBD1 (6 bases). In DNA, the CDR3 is TGTGCCATTACAGGGACAAGCCTCTATGGCTACACCTTC. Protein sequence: CAITGTSLYGYTF.